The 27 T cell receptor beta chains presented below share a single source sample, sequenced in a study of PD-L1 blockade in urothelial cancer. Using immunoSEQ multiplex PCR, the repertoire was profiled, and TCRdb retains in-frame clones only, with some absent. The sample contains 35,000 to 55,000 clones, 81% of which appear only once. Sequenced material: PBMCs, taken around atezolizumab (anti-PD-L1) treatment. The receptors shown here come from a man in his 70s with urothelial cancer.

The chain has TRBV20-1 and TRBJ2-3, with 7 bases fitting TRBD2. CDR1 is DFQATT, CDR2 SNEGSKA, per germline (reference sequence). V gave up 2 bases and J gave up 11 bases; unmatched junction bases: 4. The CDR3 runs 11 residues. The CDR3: CSARLGGLQYF. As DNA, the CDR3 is TGCAGTGCTAGACTCGGGGGGTTGCAGTATTTT.

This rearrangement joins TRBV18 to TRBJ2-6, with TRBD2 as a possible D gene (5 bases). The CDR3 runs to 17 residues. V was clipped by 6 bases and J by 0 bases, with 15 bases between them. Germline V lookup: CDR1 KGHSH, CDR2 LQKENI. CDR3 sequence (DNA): TGTGCCAGCTCCCGCCGAGAAGGGAGCTCTGGGGCCAACGTCCTGACTTTC. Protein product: CASSRREGSSGANVLTF.

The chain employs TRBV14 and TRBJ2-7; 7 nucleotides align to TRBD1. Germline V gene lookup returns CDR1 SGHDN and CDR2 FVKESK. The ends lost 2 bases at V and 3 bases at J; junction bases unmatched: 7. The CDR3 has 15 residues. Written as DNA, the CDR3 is TGTGCCAGCAGCCAAAACCCGACAGGGATCTACGAGCAGTACTTC. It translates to CASSQNPTGIYEQYF.

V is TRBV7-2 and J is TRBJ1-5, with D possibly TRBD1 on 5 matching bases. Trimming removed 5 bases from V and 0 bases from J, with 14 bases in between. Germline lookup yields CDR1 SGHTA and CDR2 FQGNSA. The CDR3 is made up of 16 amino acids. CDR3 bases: TGTGCCAGCAGCCAGGGTGGGAGGTATAGCAATCAGCCCCAGCATTTT. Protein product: CASSQGGRYSNQPQHF.

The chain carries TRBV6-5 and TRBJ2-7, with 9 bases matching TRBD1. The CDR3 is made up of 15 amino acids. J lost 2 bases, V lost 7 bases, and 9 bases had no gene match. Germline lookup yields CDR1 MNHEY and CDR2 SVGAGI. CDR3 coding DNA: TGTGCCAGCACCGCGAGGGGGACAGGGACCTACGAGCAGTACTTC. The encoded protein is CASTARGTGTYEQYF.

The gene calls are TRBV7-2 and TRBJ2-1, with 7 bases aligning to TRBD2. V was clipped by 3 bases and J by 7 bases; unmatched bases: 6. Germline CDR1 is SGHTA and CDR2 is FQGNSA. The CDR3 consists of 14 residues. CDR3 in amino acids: CASSLGGSWNEQFF. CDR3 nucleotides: TGTGCCAGCAGCTTGGGCGGGAGTTGGAATGAGCAGTTCTTC.

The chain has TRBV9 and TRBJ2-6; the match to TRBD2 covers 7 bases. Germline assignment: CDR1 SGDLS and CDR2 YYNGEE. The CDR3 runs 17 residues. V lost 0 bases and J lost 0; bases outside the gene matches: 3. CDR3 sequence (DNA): TGTGCCAGCAGCGTAGGGGAGGGGTTCTCTGGGGCCAACGTCCTGACTTTC. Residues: CASSVGEGFSGANVLTF.

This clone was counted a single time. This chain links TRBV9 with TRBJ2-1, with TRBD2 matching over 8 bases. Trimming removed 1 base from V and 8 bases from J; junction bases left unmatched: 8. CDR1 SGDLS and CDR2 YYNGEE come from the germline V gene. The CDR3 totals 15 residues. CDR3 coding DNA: TGTGCCAGCAGCGTATCTAGCGGGCCCTGGGATGAGCAGTTCTTC. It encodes CASSVSSGPWDEQFF.

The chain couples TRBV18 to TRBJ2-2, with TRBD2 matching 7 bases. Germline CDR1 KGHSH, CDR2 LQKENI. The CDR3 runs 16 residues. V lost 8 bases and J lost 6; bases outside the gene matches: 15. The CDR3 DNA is TGTGCCAGCACCCCGAACCGGGGCGGGGGTGCCGGGGAGCTGTTTTTT. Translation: CASTPNRGGGAGELFF.

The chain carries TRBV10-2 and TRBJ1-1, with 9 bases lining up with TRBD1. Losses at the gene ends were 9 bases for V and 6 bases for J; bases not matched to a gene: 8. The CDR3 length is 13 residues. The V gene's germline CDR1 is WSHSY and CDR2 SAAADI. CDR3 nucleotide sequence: TGCGCCAGTAAGCGGGACAGGGCATCTGAAGCTTTCTTT. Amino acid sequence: CASKRDRASEAFF.

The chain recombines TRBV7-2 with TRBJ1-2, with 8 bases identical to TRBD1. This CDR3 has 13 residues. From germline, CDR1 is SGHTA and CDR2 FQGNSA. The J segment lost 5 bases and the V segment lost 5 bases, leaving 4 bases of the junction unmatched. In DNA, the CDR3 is TGTGCCAGCAGCCTCGGACAGGGTTATGGCTACACCTTC. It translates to CASSLGQGYGYTF.

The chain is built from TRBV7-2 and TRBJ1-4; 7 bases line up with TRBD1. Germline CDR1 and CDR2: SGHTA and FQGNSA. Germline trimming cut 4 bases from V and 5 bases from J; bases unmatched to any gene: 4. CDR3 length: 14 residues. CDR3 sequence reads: CASSYDRVNEKLFF. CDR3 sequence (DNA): TGTGCCAGCAGCTATGACAGGGTGAATGAAAAACTGTTTTTT.

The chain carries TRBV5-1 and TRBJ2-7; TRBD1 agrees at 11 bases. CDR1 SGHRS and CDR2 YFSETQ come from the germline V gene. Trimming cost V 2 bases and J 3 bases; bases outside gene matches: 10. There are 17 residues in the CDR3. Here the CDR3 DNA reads TGCGCCAGCAGCTTTTGGCATGCGGGACAGGGGGACTACGAGCAGTACTTC. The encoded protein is CASSFWHAGQGDYEQYF.

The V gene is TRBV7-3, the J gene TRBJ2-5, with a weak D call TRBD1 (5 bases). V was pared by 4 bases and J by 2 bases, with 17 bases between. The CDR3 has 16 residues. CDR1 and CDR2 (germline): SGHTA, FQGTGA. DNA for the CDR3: TGTGCCAGCAGCTACGGTAACAGGTCAAGTCAAGAGACCCAGTACTTC. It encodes CASSYGNRSSQETQYF. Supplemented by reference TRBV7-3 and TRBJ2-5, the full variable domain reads GAGVSQTPSNKVTEKGKYVELRCDPISGHTALYWYRQSLGQGPEFLIYFQGTGAADDSGLPNDRFFAVRPEGSVSTLKIQRTERGDSAVYLCASSYGNRSSQETQYFGPGTRLLVL.

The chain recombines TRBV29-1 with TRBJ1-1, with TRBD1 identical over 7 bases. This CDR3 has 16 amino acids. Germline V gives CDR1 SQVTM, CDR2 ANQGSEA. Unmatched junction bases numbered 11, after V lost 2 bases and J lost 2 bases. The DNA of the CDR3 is TGCAGCGTTGAACCTCCCTTTGACAGGGCTAACACTGAAGCTTTCTTT. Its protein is CSVEPPFDRANTEAFF.

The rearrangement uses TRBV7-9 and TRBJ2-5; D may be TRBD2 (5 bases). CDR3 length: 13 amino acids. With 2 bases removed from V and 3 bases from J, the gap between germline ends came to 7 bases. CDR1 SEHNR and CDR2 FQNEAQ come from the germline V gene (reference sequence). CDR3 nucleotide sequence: TGTGCCAGCAGCTTAACCGGGAAAGAGACCCAGTACTTC. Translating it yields CASSLTGKETQYF.

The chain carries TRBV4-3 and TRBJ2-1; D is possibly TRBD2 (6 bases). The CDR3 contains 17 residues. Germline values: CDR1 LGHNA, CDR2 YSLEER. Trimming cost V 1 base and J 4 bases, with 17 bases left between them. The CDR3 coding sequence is TGCGCCAGCAGCCAAGGGTCGGCCGGGAGTAGATACAATGAGCAGTTCTTC. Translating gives CASSQGSAGSRYNEQFF.

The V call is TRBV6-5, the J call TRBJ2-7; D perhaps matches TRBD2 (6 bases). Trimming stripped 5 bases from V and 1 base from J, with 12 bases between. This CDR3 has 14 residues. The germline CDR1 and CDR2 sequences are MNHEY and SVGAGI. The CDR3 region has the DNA TGTGCCAGCAGTCGGGAGCGAGTATCCTACGAGCAGTACTTC. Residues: CASSRERVSYEQYF.

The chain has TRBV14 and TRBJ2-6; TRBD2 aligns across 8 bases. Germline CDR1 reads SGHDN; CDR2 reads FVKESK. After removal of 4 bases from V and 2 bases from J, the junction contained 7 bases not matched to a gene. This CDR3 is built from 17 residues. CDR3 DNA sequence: TGTGCCAGCAGCCCCCTAGCGGGTGTCACTGGGGCCAACGTCCTGACTTTC. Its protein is CASSPLAGVTGANVLTF.

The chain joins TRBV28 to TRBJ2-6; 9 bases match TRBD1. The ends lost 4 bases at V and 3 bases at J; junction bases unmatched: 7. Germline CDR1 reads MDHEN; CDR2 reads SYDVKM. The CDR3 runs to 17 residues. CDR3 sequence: CASSSGGQGGGANVLTF. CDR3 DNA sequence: TGTGCCAGCAGTTCCGGGGGACAGGGTGGTGGGGCCAACGTCCTGACTTTC.

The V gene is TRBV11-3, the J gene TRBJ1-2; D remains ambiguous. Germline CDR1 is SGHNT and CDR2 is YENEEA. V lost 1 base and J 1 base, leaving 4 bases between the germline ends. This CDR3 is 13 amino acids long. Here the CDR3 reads CASSLGHNYGYTF. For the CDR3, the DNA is TGTGCCAGCAGCTTAGGTCATAACTATGGCTACACCTTC.

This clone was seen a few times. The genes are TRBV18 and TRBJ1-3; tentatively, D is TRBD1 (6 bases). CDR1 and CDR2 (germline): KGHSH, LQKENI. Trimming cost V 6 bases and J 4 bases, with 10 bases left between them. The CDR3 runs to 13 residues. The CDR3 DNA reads TGTGCCAGCTCGCAGGGGAACGGAAACACCATATATTTT. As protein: CASSQGNGNTIYF.

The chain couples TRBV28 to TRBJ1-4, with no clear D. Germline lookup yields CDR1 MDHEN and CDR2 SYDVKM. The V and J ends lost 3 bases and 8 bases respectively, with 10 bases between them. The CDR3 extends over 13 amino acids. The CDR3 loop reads CASSLAGTEKLFF. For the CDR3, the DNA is TGTGCCAGCAGTTTGGCAGGAACCGAAAAACTGTTTTTT.

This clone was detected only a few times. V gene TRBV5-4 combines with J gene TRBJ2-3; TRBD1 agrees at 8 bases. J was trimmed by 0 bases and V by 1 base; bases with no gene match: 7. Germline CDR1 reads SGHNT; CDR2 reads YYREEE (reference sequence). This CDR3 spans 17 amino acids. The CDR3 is CASSLQQGEVSTDTQYF. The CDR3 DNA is TGTGCCAGCAGCTTGCAACAGGGGGAAGTTAGCACAGATACGCAGTATTTT.

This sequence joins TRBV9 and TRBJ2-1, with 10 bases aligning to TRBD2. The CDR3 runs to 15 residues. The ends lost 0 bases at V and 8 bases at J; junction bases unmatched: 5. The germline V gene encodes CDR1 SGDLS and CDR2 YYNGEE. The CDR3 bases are TGTGCCAGCAGCGTAGAAGCTAGCGGGAGCGATGAGCAGTTCTTC. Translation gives CASSVEASGSDEQFF.

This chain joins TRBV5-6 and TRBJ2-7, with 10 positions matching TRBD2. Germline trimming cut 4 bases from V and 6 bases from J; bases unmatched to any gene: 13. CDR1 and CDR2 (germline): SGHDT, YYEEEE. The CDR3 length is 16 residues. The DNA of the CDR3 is TGTGCCAGCAGCCCTGAAAGAGAGCGGGAGGGCTCCGAGCAGTACTTC. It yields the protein CASSPEREREGSEQYF. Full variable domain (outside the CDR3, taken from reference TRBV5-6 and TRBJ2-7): DAGVTQSPTHLIKTRGQQVTLRCSPKSGHDTVSWYQQALGQGPQFIFQYYEEEERQRGNFPDRFSGHQFPNYSSELNVNALLLGDSALYLCASSPEREREGSEQYFGPGTRLTVT.

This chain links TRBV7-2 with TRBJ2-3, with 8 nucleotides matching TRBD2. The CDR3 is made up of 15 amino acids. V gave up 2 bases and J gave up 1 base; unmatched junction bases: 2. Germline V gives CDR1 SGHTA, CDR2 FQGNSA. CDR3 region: CASSLPTSGTDTQYF. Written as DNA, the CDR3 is TGTGCCAGCAGCTTACCGACTAGCGGCACAGATACGCAGTATTTT.